Listed here are 3 T cell receptor beta chains from one sample, sequenced in a study of shared clonotypes between healthy human individuals. This table comes from immunoSEQ multiplex PCR, and its TCRdb copy is limited to in-frame clones, with some not included. The data show 550,000 to 600,000 clones, with 70% to 80% seen just once and around 12% held by the top ten. Sequencing was done on a sample of PBMCs. Receptors originate from a middle-aged woman in good health. Some clones in this sample may be carry-over from other donors' samples.

This clone has a handful of counts. The chain joins TRBV6-1 to TRBJ2-7, with D perhaps matching TRBD2 (6 bases). The CDR3 length is 15 residues. In germline, CDR1 is MNHNS, CDR2 SASEGT. The germline V and J ends were trimmed by 2 bases and 4 bases, with 15 bases remaining between them. The DNA for the CDR3 is TGTGCCAGCAGTGAAAGTTCGGGCGGGGTGTACGAGCAGTACTTC. Translation gives CASSESSGGVYEQYF.

The chain has TRBV5-1 and TRBJ2-2; 11 bases agree with TRBD2. After removal of 0 bases from V and 3 bases from J, the junction contained 4 bases not matched to a gene. The CDR3 sequence is 17 residues long. Germline V lookup: CDR1 SGHRS, CDR2 YFSETQ. As DNA, the CDR3 is TGCGCCAGCAGCTTGGATAGCGGGAGGGCCGACACCGGGGAGCTGTTTTTT. It yields the protein CASSLDSGRADTGELFF.

The chain carries TRBV5-4 and TRBJ2-7, with D perhaps matching TRBD1 (5 bases). Trimming left V 0 bases short and J 4 bases short, with 8 bases between. This CDR3 has 13 residues. Looked up from germline, CDR1 is SGHNT and CDR2 is YYREEE (reference sequence). CDR3 region: CASSLETVYEQYF. DNA for the CDR3: TGTGCCAGCAGCTTGGAGACAGTTTACGAGCAGTACTTC.